Listed below are T cell receptor beta chains from one sample, sequenced in a study of cytomegalovirus exposure and HLA in healthy donors. The method was immunoSEQ multiplex PCR; TCRdb's version includes in-frame clones alone and lacks a portion of them. The table has about 170,000 clones, over 65% seen once; the top ten hold approximately 7.1%. What was sequenced was PBMCs. The receptors come from a man in his forties in good health and CMV-seropositive. Both conserved end residues are part of each CDR3. D genes are given only for firm matches. Part of the rows lack a size; the others show once, few, many or a class for expanded clones.

v_call	clone_size	d_call	j_call	cdr3_nt	cdr3_aa
TRBV19	few	-	TRBJ1-2	TGTGCCAGTAGTATTGCTGGGGGCAGCCCGAACTATGGCTACACCTTC	CASSIAGGSPNYGYTF
TRBV7-9	once	TRBD1	TRBJ2-2	TGTGCCAGCAAACGGCAGGGGGACACCGGGGAGCTGTTTTTT	CASKRQGDTGELFF
TRBV19	-	-	TRBJ1-1	TGTGCCAGTAGTATAAGGTTCCGGTCAGACATGAACACTGAAGCTTTCTTT	CASSIRFRSDMNTEAFF
TRBV5-4	-	-	TRBJ1-6	TGTGCCAGCAGGGCGGCCAGGGTGAATTCACCCCTCCACTTT	CASRAARVNSPLHF
TRBV6-1	-	-	TRBJ1-1	TGTGCCGCGGGGGGTTGGCGCACTGAAGCTTTCTTT	CAAGGWRTEAFF
TRBV29-1	-	-	TRBJ2-1	TGCAGCGTTGAAGGCGTTCAGGGTTGGGATGAGCAGTTCTTC	CSVEGVQGWDEQFF
TRBV7-2	-	-	TRBJ1-1	TGTGCCAGCAGCTCAAAGGGAGGGGTTGGAGCTTTCTTT	CASSSKGGVGAFF
TRBV9	-	TRBD1	TRBJ2-7	TGTGCCAGCAGCGGGAGCTGGACAGGGGGCGAGTACGAGCAGTACTTC	CASSGSWTGGEYEQYF
TRBV11-2	-	TRBD2	TRBJ2-7	TGTGCCAGCAGCCCAAAGTCTAGCGGGGGCCCCCCCGGGGCGTACTTC	CASSPKSSGGPPGAYF
TRBV7-8	-	TRBD1	TRBJ2-1	TGTGCCAGCAGGGAAAGACAGGGCTACAATGAGCAGTTCTTC	CASRERQGYNEQFF
TRBV5-1	-	-	TRBJ1-6	TGCGCCAGCAGCAGGGCGCAGGGGAATTCACCCCTCCACTTT	CASSRAQGNSPLHF
TRBV7-9	few	TRBD2	TRBJ2-3	TGTGCCAGCAGCTCGACTAGCGGGGCGCCAACGCAGTATTTT	CASSSTSGAPTQYF
TRBV27	-	-	TRBJ1-1	TGTGCCAGCAGTTTAAAGAACGGTCCCGGACAGACAATGCCCAACACTGAAGCTTTCTTT	CASSLKNGPGQTMPNTEAFF
TRBV6-6	few	-	TRBJ2-7	TGTGCCAGCAGTTACTCACAGGGATCTCTCGAGCAGTACTTC	CASSYSQGSLEQYF
TRBV13	-	TRBD1	TRBJ2-7	TGTGCCAGCAGCTTACATTCCGGACAGGGTGCCTACGAGCAGTACTTC	CASSLHSGQGAYEQYF
TRBV4-1	once	-	TRBJ2-7	TGCGCCAGCAGCCAAGATCACGGGAGCGCCTACGAGCAGTACTTC	CASSQDHGSAYEQYF
TRBV5-6	-	TRBD1	TRBJ1-6	TGTGCCAGCAGCTTGCTCCCGGGACAGACAAATTCACCCCTCCACTTT	CASSLLPGQTNSPLHF
TRBV4-1	-	TRBD2	TRBJ2-7	TGCGCCAGCAGCCGCTCCGGGGGGGGTACCTCCTACGAGCAGTACTTC	CASSRSGGGTSYEQYF
TRBV7-8	once	TRBD1	TRBJ1-6	TGTGCCAGCAGGGATGACAGGGGGAGCTCCTATAATTCACCCCTCCACTTT	CASRDDRGSSYNSPLHF
TRBV4-2	-	TRBD2	TRBJ2-1	TGTGCCAGCAGCCAAGATTCTAGCGGGGGAGTCAATGAGCAGTTCTTC	CASSQDSSGGVNEQFF
TRBV11-3	-	TRBD2	TRBJ2-2	TGTGCCAGCAGCCCCGGGACTAGCGGGGGGCTGAACACCGGGGAGCTGTTTTTT	CASSPGTSGGLNTGELFF
TRBV7-9	-	-	TRBJ2-1	TGTGCCAGCAGCCCCGGTACAGGGACTGAGCAGTTCTTC	CASSPGTGTEQFF
TRBV25-1	-	TRBD1	TRBJ2-7	TGTGCCAGCAGTGAATGGGGGGACAGGGGATACGAGCAGTACTTC	CASSEWGDRGYEQYF